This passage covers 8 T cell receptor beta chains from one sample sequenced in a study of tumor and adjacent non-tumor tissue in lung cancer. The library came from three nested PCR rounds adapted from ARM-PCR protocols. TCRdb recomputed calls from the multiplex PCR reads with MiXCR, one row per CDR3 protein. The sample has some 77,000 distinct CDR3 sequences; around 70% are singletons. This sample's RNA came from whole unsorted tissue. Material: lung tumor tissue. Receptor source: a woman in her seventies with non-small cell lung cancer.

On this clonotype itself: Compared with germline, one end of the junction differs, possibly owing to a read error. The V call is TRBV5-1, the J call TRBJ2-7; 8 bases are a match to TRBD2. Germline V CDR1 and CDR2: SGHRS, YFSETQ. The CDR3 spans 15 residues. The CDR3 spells CASCFRTSCTYEQYF. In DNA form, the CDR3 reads TGCGCCAGCTGTTTCCGGACTAGCTGTACCTACGAGCAGTATTTC.

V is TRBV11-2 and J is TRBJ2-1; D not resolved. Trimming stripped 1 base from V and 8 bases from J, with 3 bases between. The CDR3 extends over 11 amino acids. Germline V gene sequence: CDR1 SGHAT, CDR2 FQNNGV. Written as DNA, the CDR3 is TGTGCCAGCAGCTTAGCCGATGAGCAGTTCTTC. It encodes CASSLADEQFF.

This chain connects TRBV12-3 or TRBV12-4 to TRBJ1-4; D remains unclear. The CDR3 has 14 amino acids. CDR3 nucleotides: TGTGCATGCGGCCCTCGGCGGATCGGTGAAAAACTGTTTTTT. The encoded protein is CACGPRRIGEKLFF.

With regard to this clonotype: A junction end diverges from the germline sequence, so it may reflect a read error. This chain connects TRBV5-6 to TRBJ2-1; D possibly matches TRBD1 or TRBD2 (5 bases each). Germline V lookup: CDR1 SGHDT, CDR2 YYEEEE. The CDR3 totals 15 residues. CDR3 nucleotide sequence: TGCGCCAGCAGCTTGGGACCCCAGGAAGGTGATGAGCAGTTCTTC. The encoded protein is CASSLGPQEGDEQFF.

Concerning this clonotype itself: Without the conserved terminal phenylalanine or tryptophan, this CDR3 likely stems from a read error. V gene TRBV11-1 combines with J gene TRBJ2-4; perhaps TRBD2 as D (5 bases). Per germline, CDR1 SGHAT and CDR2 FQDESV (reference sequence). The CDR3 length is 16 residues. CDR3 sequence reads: CVSSPSDGLAKNIQYC. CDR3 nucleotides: TGTGTCAGCAGCCCAAGCGACGGACTAGCCAAAAACATTCAGTACTGC.

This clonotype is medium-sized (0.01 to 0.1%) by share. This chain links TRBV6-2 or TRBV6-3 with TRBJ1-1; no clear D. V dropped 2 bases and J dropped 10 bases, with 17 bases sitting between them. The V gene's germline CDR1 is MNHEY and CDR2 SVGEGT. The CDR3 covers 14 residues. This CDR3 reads CASSYRLGSLGAFF. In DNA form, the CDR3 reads TGTGCCAGCAGTTACCGACTTGGGTCTCTTGGAGCTTTCTTT.

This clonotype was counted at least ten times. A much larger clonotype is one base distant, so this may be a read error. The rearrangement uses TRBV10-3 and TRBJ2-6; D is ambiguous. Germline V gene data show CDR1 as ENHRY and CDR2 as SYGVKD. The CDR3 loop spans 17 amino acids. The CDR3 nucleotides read TGTGCCGTCAGTGGAGTCGATAAGGGCCCTGGGGCCAACGTCCTGACTTTC. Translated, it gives CAVSGVDKGPGANVLTF.

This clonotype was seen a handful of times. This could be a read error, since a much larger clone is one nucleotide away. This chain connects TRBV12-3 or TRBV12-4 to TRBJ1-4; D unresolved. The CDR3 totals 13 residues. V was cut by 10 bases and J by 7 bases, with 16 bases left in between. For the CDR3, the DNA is TGTGCCAACACTATATCGGGTCTTGAAAAACTGTTTTTT. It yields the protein CANTISGLEKLFF.